This TCR beta chain was identified in a study of a mutant IDH1 vaccine in newly diagnosed glioma. The V segment lost 3 bases and the J segment 7 bases; nucleotides outside the gene matches: 7. The germline V gene encodes CDR1 SGHRS and CDR2 YFSETQ. This CDR3 has 15 amino acids. This clone was seen only once. Its antigen is as yet unknown. General observations from the study: Changes in the top peripheral T cell clonotypes seemingly had no bearing on pseudoprogression. Detectable vaccine-induced immune responses arose in over 90% of patients.

Time point reported: week 5, during vaccination. The study gave 300 ug of mutant IDH1 20-mer peptide per vaccine dose, with topical imiquimod. In every donor, the tumor was a new WHO grade 3 or 4 IDH1-mutant, ATRX-lost astrocytoma. Sequencing used immunoSEQ multiplex PCR; TCRdb keeps in-frame clones, though not all of them. The table has over 55,000 clones, roughly 82% seen once. The sample in question was PBMCs, obtained from a glioma patient whose treatment included an IDH1 peptide vaccine. This clonotype was obtained from a woman between 18 and 29 years old with glioma. Some clones in this sample may be carry-over from other donors' samples. The chain combines TRBV5-1 with TRBJ2-7; 13 bases line up with TRBD2. Written as DNA, the CDR3 is TGCGCCAGCAGCTCTGGACTAGCGGGAGTGAGTGAGCAGTACTTC. Protein sequence: CASSSGLAGVSEQYF. Full variable domain (outside the CDR3, taken from reference TRBV5-1 and TRBJ2-7): KAGVTQTPRYLIKTRGQQVTLSCSPISGHRSVSWYQQTPGQGLQFLFEYFSETQRNKGNFPGRFSGRQFSNSRSEMNVSTLELGDSALYLCASSSGLAGVSEQYFGPGTRLTVT.